The rows below give T cell receptor beta chains drawn from one sample of a study of vaccination effects on CD4 cells after COVID-19. These TCRs are of unknown antigen specificity. Only in-frame clones appear in the TCRdb table, and some are missing; sequencing was by immunoSEQ multiplex PCR. The sample lists 40,000 or so clones; 72% were seen once. The input for sequencing was CD4+ T cells from PBMCs cultured without peptide, taken after COVID-19 vaccination. Source of these receptors: a human donor who received a COVID-19 vaccine. Both conserved end residues are part of each CDR3. A D gene is named only where the DNA matches it firmly. Size is stated for part of the rows, as once, few or many counts, or as a class when the clone is expanded.

V	J	D	size	DNA	CDR3
TRBV19	TRBJ2-7	-	-	TGTGCCAGTAGTATAGAGGGCGGGACACCCAGCTCCTACGAGCAGTACTTC	CASSIEGGTPSSYEQYF
TRBV19	TRBJ2-3	TRBD2	-	TGTGCCAGTACCCCGGGAGGACCACACACAGATACGCAGTATTTT	CASTPGGPHTDTQYF
TRBV24-1	TRBJ2-5	-	-	TGTGCCACCAGTGGTTGGGGGGCAGGCAATGTCGAGACCCAGTACTTC	CATSGWGAGNVETQYF
TRBV24-1	TRBJ1-2	-	once	TGTGCCACCAGTGCAAGCCCCGGCTATGGCTACACCTTC	CATSASPGYGYTF
TRBV5-4	TRBJ1-6	-	few	TGTGCCAGCAGCCTCCAATCAATAACGACAGGTCTTAATTCACCCCTCCACTTT	CASSLQSITTGLNSPLHF
TRBV6-5	TRBJ1-2	-	-	TGTGCCAGCAGGGGAAGATACACTCTCTATGGCTACACCTTC	CASRGRYTLYGYTF
TRBV19	TRBJ2-7	-	-	TGTGCCAGTGGAGCGGTGGGCTGGTCCTACGAGCAGTACTTC	CASGAVGWSYEQYF
TRBV15	TRBJ2-3	TRBD2	-	TGTGCCACCAGCAGAGATCTACTAGCGGGGGAGGATACGCAGTATTTT	CATSRDLLAGEDTQYF
TRBV2	TRBJ2-5	TRBD2	-	TGTGCCAGCACTATCCCGACTAGCGGGACGGAGACCCAGTACTTC	CASTIPTSGTETQYF
TRBV29-1	TRBJ2-2	TRBD1	-	TGCAGCGGACAGGGGGCAAACACCGGGGAGCTGTTTTTT	CSGQGANTGELFF
TRBV3-1/TRBV3-2	TRBJ1-1	-	few	TGTGCCAGCAGCCAAGATGCGCCGGGACCGCTCAACACTGAAGCTTTCTTT	CASSQDAPGPLNTEAFF
TRBV11-2	TRBJ2-4	-	-	TGTGCCAGCAGCTTAGATTCCCTCTGGGGTGCCAAAAACATTCAGTACTTC	CASSLDSLWGAKNIQYF
TRBV29-1	TRBJ1-1	-	-	TGCAGCGGCCTCGGACACGGGGGCACTGAAGCTTTCTTT	CSGLGHGGTEAFF
TRBV10-1	TRBJ1-1	TRBD1	-	TGCGCCAGCAGCGTACGACAGGGGATGAACACTGAAGCTTTCTTT	CASSVRQGMNTEAFF
TRBV5-1	TRBJ1-2	-	-	TGCGCCAGCAGCCCAGGGATAAACTATGGCTACACCTTC	CASSPGINYGYTF
TRBV6-6	TRBJ2-1	-	few	TGTGCCAGCAGTTACTCTGTGGGCTACAATGAGCAGTTCTTC	CASSYSVGYNEQFF
TRBV18	TRBJ2-3	TRBD2	-	TGTGCCAGCTCATCAGGACTAGCGGGAGTCATTGGGACAGATACGCAGTATTTT	CASSSGLAGVIGTDTQYF
TRBV9	TRBJ1-6	-	-	TGTGCCAGCAACAAGAGGAGAGACGGTTCACCCCTCCACTTT	CASNKRRDGSPLHF
TRBV5-6	TRBJ2-7	TRBD2	few	TGTGCCAGCAGATGGACTAGCGGAAGGGAGTACTTC	CASRWTSGREYF
TRBV9	TRBJ1-5	-	-	TGTGCCAGCAGCGTAGGTGTTCTCAATCAGCCCCAGCATTTT	CASSVGVLNQPQHF
TRBV3-1/TRBV3-2	TRBJ1-1	-	-	TGTGCCAGCAGCTATGGGACCTATAAGAACACTGAAGCTTTCTTT	CASSYGTYKNTEAFF
TRBV11-3	TRBJ1-1	-	few	TGTGCCAGCAGCTTACAGGGATCGAACACTGAAGCTTTCTTT	CASSLQGSNTEAFF
TRBV3-1/TRBV3-2	TRBJ2-3	-	-	TGTGCCAGCAGCCACCGGGGCACAGATACGCAGTATTTT	CASSHRGTDTQYF
TRBV5-5	TRBJ1-1	TRBD1	-	TGTGCCAGCAGCTTGTGGGCAGGGGGGGACCCGAGCACTGAAGCTTTCTTT	CASSLWAGGDPSTEAFF
TRBV7-9	TRBJ1-1	TRBD1	-	TGTGCCAGCAGCTTGCAGAGGGACAGGCCGGCGAGGAACACTGAAGCTTTCTTT	CASSLQRDRPARNTEAFF
TRBV5-5	TRBJ1-2	TRBD1	-	TGTGCCAGCAGCGGGGGGACAGGGAACTATGGCTACACCTTC	CASSGGTGNYGYTF
TRBV6-5	TRBJ1-2	-	few	TGTGCCAGCAGTTACTCGATTGGGGACGGCTATGGCTACACCTTC	CASSYSIGDGYGYTF
TRBV5-1	TRBJ1-4	-	-	TGCGCCAGCAGCTTGGACGGGAGAACTAATGAAAAACTGTTTTTT	CASSLDGRTNEKLFF
TRBV19	TRBJ2-7	TRBD1	few	TGTGCCAGTAGTAAAAGGACAGGGGGCTACGAGCAGTACTTC	CASSKRTGGYEQYF
TRBV27	TRBJ2-1	TRBD2	few	TGTGCCAGCAGTCCAATCGGGGGGGGGTACAATGAGCAGTTCTTC	CASSPIGGGYNEQFF
TRBV2	TRBJ2-2	-	-	TGTGCCAGCAGTGAATCTCTGGGTACCACCGGGGAGCTGTTTTTT	CASSESLGTTGELFF
TRBV5-1	TRBJ2-1	-	once	TGCGCCAGCAGTAGGGTAGAGGGTTACAATGAGCAGTTCTTC	CASSRVEGYNEQFF
TRBV12-5	TRBJ1-5	-	-	TGTGCTAGTGGTTTGACCGGGCTCGGGCCCCAGCATTTT	CASGLTGLGPQHF
TRBV29-1	TRBJ1-1	TRBD1	-	TGCAGCGCTGAGACAGGGGGCTGGACTGAAGCTTTCTTT	CSAETGGWTEAFF
TRBV19	TRBJ2-7	-	-	TGTGCCAGTAGTATTTTTCCCCCCACCAACTACGAGCAGTACTTC	CASSIFPPTNYEQYF
TRBV19	TRBJ2-1	TRBD2	few	TGTGCCAGTAGTATCTCGTTGACTAGCGGGGGCCTCTACAATGAGCAGTTCTTC	CASSISLTSGGLYNEQFF
TRBV2	TRBJ2-3	-	few	TGTGCCAGCAGTAAGAGATCTACAGATACGCAGTATTTT	CASSKRSTDTQYF
TRBV30	TRBJ1-6	-	-	TGTGCCTGGACCCTACGGTGGGGGTACTCCTATAATTCACCCCTCCACTTT	CAWTLRWGYSYNSPLHF
TRBV18	TRBJ1-3	-	once	TGTGCCAGCTCACCGCAAGGAGGGCTCGGAAACACCATATATTTT	CASSPQGGLGNTIYF
TRBV2	TRBJ2-4	-	-	TGTGCCAGCAACCCAGGCCTAGCCAAAAACATTCAGTACTTC	CASNPGLAKNIQYF
TRBV15	TRBJ2-1	TRBD2	-	TGTGCCACCAGCAGGACTAGCGGGGGGGCCAATGAGCAGTTCTTC	CATSRTSGGANEQFF